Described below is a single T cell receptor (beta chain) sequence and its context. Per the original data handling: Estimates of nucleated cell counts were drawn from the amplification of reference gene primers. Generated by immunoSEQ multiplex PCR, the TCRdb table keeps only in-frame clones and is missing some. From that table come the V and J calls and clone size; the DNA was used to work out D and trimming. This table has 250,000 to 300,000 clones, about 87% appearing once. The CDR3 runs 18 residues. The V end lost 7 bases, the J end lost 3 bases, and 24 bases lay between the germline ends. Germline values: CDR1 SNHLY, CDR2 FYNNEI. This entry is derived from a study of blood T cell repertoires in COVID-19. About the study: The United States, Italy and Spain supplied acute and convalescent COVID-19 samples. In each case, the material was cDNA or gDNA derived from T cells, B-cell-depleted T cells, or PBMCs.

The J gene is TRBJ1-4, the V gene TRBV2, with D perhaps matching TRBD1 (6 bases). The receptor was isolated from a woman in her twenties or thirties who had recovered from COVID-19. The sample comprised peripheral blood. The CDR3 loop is CASTYLGTMNPSNEKLFF. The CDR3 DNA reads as TGTGCCAGCACATACCTCGGGACAATGAACCCGTCTAATGAAAAACTGTTTTTT.